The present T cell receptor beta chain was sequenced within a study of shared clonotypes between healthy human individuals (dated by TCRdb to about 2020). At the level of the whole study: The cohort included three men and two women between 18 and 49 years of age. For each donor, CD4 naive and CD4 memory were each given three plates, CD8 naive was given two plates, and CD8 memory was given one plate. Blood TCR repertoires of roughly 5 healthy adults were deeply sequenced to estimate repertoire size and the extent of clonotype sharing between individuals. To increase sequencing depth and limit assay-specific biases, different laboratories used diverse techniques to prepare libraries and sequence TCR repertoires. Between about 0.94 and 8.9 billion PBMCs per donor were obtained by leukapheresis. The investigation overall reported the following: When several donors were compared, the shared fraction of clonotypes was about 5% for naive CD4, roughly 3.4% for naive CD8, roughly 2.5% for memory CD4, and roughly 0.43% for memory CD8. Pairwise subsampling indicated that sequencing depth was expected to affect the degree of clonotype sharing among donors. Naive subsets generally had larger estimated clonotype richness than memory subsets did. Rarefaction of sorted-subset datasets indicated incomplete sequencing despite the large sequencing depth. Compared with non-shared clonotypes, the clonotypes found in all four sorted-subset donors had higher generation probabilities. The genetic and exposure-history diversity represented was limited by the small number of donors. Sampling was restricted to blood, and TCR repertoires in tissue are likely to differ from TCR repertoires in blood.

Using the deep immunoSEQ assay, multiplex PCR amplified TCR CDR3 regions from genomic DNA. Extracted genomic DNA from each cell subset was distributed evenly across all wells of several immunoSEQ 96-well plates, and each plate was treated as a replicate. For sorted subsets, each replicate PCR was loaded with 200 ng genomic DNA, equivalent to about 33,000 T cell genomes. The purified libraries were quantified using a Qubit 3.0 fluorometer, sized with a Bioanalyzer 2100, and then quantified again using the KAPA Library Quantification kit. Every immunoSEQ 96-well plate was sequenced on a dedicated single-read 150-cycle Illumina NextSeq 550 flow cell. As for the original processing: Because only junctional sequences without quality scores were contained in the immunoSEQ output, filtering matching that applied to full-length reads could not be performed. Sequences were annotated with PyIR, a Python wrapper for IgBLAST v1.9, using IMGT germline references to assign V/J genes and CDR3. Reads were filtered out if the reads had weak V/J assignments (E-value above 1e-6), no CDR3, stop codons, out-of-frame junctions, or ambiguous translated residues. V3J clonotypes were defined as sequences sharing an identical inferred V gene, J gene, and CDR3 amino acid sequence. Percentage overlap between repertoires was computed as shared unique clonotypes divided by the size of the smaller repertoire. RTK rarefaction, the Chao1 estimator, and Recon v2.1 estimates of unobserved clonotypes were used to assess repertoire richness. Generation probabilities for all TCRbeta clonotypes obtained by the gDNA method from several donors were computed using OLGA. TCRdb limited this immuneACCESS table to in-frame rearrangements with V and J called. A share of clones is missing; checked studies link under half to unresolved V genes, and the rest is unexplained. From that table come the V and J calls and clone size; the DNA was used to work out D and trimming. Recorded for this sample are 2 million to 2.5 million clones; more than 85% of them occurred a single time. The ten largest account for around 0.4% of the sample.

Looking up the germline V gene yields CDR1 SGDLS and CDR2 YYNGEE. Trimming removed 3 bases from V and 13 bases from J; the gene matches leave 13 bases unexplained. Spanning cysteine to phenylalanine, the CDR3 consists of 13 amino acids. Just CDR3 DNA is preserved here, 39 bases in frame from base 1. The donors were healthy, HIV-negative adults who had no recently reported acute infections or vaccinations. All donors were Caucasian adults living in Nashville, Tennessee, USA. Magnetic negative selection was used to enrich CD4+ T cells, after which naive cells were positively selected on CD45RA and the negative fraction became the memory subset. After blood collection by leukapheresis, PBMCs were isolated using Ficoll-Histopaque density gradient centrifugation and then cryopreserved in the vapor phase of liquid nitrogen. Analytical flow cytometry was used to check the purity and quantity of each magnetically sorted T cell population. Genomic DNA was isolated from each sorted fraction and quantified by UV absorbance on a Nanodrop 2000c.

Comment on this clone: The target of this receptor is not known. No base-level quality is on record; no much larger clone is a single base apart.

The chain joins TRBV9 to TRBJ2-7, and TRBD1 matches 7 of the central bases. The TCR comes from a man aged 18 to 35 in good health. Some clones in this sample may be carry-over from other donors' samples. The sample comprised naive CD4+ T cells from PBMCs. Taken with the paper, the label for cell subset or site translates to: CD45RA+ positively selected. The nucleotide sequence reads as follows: TGTGCCAGCAGCGCGGAGGTACAGGGGCCCAACTACTTC. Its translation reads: CASSAEVQGPNYF.